This entry describes one T cell receptor beta chain. The sample belongs to a study of cytomegalovirus exposure and HLA in healthy donors. The PCR was carried out with 60 Vbeta primers and 13 Jbeta primers. In the study's own analysis: Roughly 80 million unique TCR beta chains, 8.5 million to 14 million shared, were counted in a later analysis. Profiled with immunoSEQ multiplex PCR; TCRdb holds only in-frame clones, not every one. V and J calls and clone size follow that table, whereas D and trimming were derived from the DNA. The sample lists 90,000 or so clones, about 66% occurring once. Sequences were obtained from PBMCs. This receptor was taken from a boy younger than 18 in good health and CMV-seropositive.

Written as DNA, the CDR3 is TGTGCCAGCAATACGGACGGGGAACTAAATGAGCAGTTCTTC. Protein: CASNTDGELNEQFF. This chain joins TRBV6-5 and TRBJ2-1, with D possibly being TRBD2 (5 bases). V was pared by 7 bases and J by 7 bases, with 17 bases between. The V gene's germline CDR1 is MNHEY and CDR2 SVGAGI. The CDR3 extends over 14 amino acids.